These T cell receptor beta chains were read from a single sample in a study of shared clonotypes between healthy human individuals. Profiling relied on immunoSEQ multiplex PCR, and the TCRdb table lists in-frame clones only, not all of them. The data show roughly 170,000 clones, over 50% seen once. Specimen: memory CD4+ T cells sorted from blood. These receptors all stem from a man younger than 45 in good health. Each CDR3 is given with its conserved first and last residue. A D gene is named only where the DNA matches it firmly. Clone sizes are given selectively: once, few, many, or a class where the clone is expanded.

size: NA
D: TRBD1
V: TRBV9
J: TRBJ2-3
CDR3: CASSEGQGTQYF

size: few
D: NA
V: TRBV7-2
J: TRBJ2-1
CDR3: CASSLASAPYNEQFF

size: once
D: NA
V: TRBV2
J: TRBJ2-2
CDR3: CASSGGSTSTGELFF

size: NA
D: TRBD2
V: TRBV11-2
J: TRBJ2-7
CDR3: CASSLWRAESGSWSYEQYF

size: NA
D: NA
V: TRBV20-1
J: TRBJ2-7
CDR3: CSARSQREQYF

size: NA
D: NA
V: TRBV5-1
J: TRBJ1-5
CDR3: CASSLQYNQPQHF

size: NA
D: NA
V: TRBV21-1
J: TRBJ2-5
CDR3: CASSNQPRDGQETQYF

size: NA
D: NA
V: TRBV7-2
J: TRBJ2-6
CDR3: CASSLGGTGANVLTF

size: NA
D: TRBD1
V: TRBV30
J: TRBJ1-2
CDR3: CAWRPGQNNYGYTF

size: NA
D: NA
V: TRBV7-4
J: TRBJ2-1
CDR3: CASSQTDQSEQFF

size: many
D: NA
V: TRBV2
J: TRBJ2-5
CDR3: CASALGKGLETQYF

size: NA
D: TRBD1
V: TRBV7-2
J: TRBJ1-5
CDR3: CASSRQGAYSDQPQHF

size: NA
D: NA
V: TRBV11-3
J: TRBJ2-1
CDR3: CASSLQAPDEQFF

size: NA
D: NA
V: TRBV5-6
J: TRBJ1-2
CDR3: CASSFLTDGYTF